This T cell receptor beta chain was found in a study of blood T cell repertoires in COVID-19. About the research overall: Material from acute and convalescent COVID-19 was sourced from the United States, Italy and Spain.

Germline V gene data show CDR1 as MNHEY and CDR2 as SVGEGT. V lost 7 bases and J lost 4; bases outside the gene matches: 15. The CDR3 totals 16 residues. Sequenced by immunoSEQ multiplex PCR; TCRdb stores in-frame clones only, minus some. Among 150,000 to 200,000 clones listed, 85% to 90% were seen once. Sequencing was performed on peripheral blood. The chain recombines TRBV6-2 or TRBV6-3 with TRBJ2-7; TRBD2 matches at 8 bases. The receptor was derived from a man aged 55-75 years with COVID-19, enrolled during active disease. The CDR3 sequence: CASTPGGGRARYEQYF. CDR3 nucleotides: TGTGCCAGCACCCCCGGCGGGGGGAGGGCCCGGTACGAGCAGTACTTC.